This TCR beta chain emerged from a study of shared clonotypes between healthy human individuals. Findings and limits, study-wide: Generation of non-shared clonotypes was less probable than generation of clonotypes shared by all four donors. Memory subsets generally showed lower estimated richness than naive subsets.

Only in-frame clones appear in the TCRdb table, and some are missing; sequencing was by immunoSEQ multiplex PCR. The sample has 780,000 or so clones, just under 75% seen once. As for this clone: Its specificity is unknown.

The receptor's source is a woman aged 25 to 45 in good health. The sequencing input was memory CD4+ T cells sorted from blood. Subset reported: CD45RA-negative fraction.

The CDR3 region is CASSLAGQGLYEQYF. The CDR3 DNA is TGTGCCAGCAGCTTGGCGGGACAGGGTCTCTACGAGCAGTACTTC. The chain has TRBV5-4 and TRBJ2-7, with 9 bases that match TRBD1. There are 15 residues in the CDR3. Unmatched junction bases numbered 4, after V lost 0 bases and J lost 3 bases. CDR1 and CDR2 from the germline V gene are SGHNT and YYREEE (reference sequence).